This TCR beta chain was found in a study of blood T cell repertoires in COVID-19. For the study at large: Collection of acute and convalescent COVID-19 samples took place in the United States, Italy and Spain.

As originally analysed: Reference gene primer amplification gave nucleated cell count estimates. Some clones are missing from TCRdb's copy, which holds only in-frame ones; the method was immunoSEQ multiplex PCR. V and J calls and clone size are copied from that table; D and trimming were computed from the DNA. The data contain just under 9,000 clones, approximately 86% of them singletons. Germline CDR1 reads LGHNA; CDR2 reads YNFKEQ. V lost 0 bases, J lost 10 bases, and 19 bases lay in between. CDR3 length: 17 residues. This chain uses TRBV4-2 with TRBJ1-6, with D unclear. The sequence derives from a human donor with active COVID-19. The donor label of this sample is uncertain. Material: peripheral blood. The DNA for the CDR3 is TGTGCCAGCAGCCAAGATTGGGCAGGAGGACGGGGATCACCCCTCCACTTT. It encodes CASSQDWAGGRGSPLHF.